This T cell receptor beta chain was recorded in a study of T cell repertoires in cytomegalovirus infection (dated by TCRdb to between 2018 and 2020). Turning to the overall study: Recently identified HLA-C-restricted CMV epitopes, whose presentation resists viral immunomodulation, were targeted by peptide stimulations together with well-studied HLA-B-restricted epitopes. Because public TCR beta signatures pointed to carriage of CMV infection together with the matching HLA type, the HLA type of each donor mattered for the analysis. The paper as a whole reports these results and caveats: The ex vivo response was dominated by HLA-C-restricted CMV-specific TCR beta clonotypes, and the single most frequent clonotype in two of eight donors was supplied by these HLA-C-restricted clonotypes. In both this cohort and an independent cohort of 352 donors, the cumulative frequency of public TCR beta family members distinguished carriers of CMV infection plus the relevant HLA type.

From a lookup of the germline V gene, CDR1 and CDR2 are SGHVS and FNYEAQ. Trimmed from V: 3 bases; trimmed from J: 10 bases; junction bases lacking a gene match: 2. Counted from cysteine to phenylalanine, this CDR3 has 12 amino acids. Just CDR3 DNA is preserved here, 36 bases in frame from base 1. This clonotype was counted a few times. No cognate antigen has been identified for it. No base-level quality is on record; no much larger clone is a single base apart. TCRdb shows the sequencer as Illumina HiSeq 1500. In-frame beta chains were kept once TCRdb had trimmed the public reads at Q25 with fastp and called clones with MiXCR. Entries that share a CDR3 protein sequence are merged under the most common genes and DNA. In all, the sample holds more than 35,000 distinct CDR3 sequences, and over 50% of those were seen once. 75% to 95% of the sample comes from the top ten. The treatment or condition label for this specimen denotes: in vitro stimulation with specific CMV peptide epitopes to enrich CMV-specific T cells.

The chain is encoded by TRBV7-6 joined to TRBJ2-1, and TRBD2 matches 8 of the central bases. The receptor was isolated from a human donor in good health (CMV status not recorded). Some clones in this sample may be carry-over from other donors' samples. Sequencing used CD8+ T cells from cultured PBMCs, obtained from culture after CMV antigen stimulation. The CDR3 has the sequence CASSLSGREQFF. DNA sequence: TGTGCCAGCAGCTTGAGCGGGAGAGAGCAGTTCTTC.